The 27 T cell receptor beta chains presented below share a single source sample, sequenced in a study of blood T cell repertoires in COVID-19. The repertoire was sequenced with immunoSEQ multiplex PCR; TCRdb's copy has only in-frame clones and lacks some. The data contain about 49,000 clones, about 90% of them seen just once; the ten biggest clones take up 10% to 15%. The sequencing sample was made of peripheral blood. These receptors originate from a man at least 80 years old with acute or convalescent COVID-19.

The genes are TRBV7-3 and TRBJ2-2; D may be TRBD2 (5 bases). V gave up 2 bases and J gave up 2 bases, with 6 bases separating them. CDR1 is SGHTA and CDR2 is FQGTGA in the germline V gene. The CDR3 spans 14 residues. The CDR3 DNA reads TGTGCCAGCAGCTTAGGACTTAACACCGGGGAGCTGTTTTTT. It codes for CASSLGLNTGELFF.

The chain employs TRBV6-1 and TRBJ2-2; 9 bases fit TRBD2. Trimming cost V 1 base and J 5 bases; bases outside gene matches: 5. The germline gives CDR1 MNHNS, CDR2 SASEGT. This CDR3 spans 16 amino acids. The CDR3 protein is CASSEVQAGGTGELFF. CDR3 nucleotides: TGTGCCAGCAGTGAAGTTCAAGCGGGGGGTACCGGGGAGCTGTTTTTT.

This sequence joins TRBV18 and TRBJ2-3; 10 positions agree with TRBD1. CDR1 and CDR2 (germline): KGHSH, LQKENI. With V trimmed by 3 bases and J by 4 bases, 4 bases remained unmatched. This CDR3 is 15 amino acids long. The CDR3 spells CASSPGQGTADTQYF. The DNA for the CDR3 is TGTGCCAGCTCACCGGGACAGGGGACAGCAGATACGCAGTATTTT.

This chain joins TRBV6-5 and TRBJ1-5; tentative D call: TRBD1 (6 bases). The CDR3 extends over 13 amino acids. V was shortened by 6 bases and J by 4 bases, with 10 bases between the two germline ends. Germline CDR1 MNHEY, CDR2 SVGAGI. CDR3 coding DNA: TGTGCCAGCAGGGTCAGGGGAAATCAGCCCCAGCATTTT. This codes for CASRVRGNQPQHF.

This rearrangement joins TRBV3-1 (or the pseudogene TRBV3-2) to TRBJ2-2; possible D gene TRBD2, 5 bases. From germline, CDR1 is LGHDT and CDR2 YNNKEL (reference sequence). The CDR3 extends over 13 amino acids. Trimming removed 5 bases at V and 4 bases at J, with 8 bases between. The CDR3 reads CASSEGFTGELFF. DNA of the CDR3: TGTGCCAGCAGCGAGGGTTTCACCGGGGAGCTGTTTTTT.

This clone was recorded a few times. The chain uses TRBV7-9 and TRBJ2-5, with TRBD2 identical over 7 bases. The CDR3 contains 14 residues. The V gene end was trimmed by 2 bases and the J gene end by 5 bases; junction bases not matched to a gene: 5. CDR1 is SEHNR and CDR2 is FQNEAQ in the germline V gene (reference sequence). CDR3 loop: CASSLPRAGETQYF. CDR3 in DNA: TGTGCCAGCAGCTTACCTAGAGCGGGGGAGACCCAGTACTTC.

The V call is TRBV5-4, the J call TRBJ1-2; 8 bases map to TRBD1. CDR1 and CDR2 from the germline V gene are SGHNT and YYREEE (reference sequence). The V segment lost 5 bases and the J segment 6 bases; nucleotides outside the gene matches: 15. The CDR3 loop spans 16 amino acids. CDR3: CASSSGKRTGSHGYTF. CDR3 in DNA: TGTGCCAGCAGTTCGGGGAAAAGGACAGGGAGCCATGGCTACACCTTC.

This rearrangement joins TRBV10-3 to TRBJ1-3, with TRBD1 matching over 8 bases. J gave up 0 bases and V 3 bases, and 13 bases lay outside the gene matches. Germline loops: CDR1 ENHRY, CDR2 SYGVKD. This CDR3 is 19 amino acids long. The CDR3 loop reads CAISESGTGPPSSGNTIYF. In DNA form, the CDR3 reads TGTGCCATCAGTGAATCCGGGACAGGACCGCCGAGCTCTGGAAACACCATATATTTT.

The V gene is TRBV28, the J gene TRBJ2-7; D is possibly TRBD1 (5 bases). V shed 3 bases and J shed 9 bases, with 18 bases lying between them. CDR3 length: 14 residues. The V gene's germline CDR1 is MDHEN and CDR2 SYDVKM. The CDR3, as DNA: TGTGCCAGCAGTTTGAGACAGAACAACGTAAGGCAGTACTTC. The encoded protein is CASSLRQNNVRQYF.

The rearrangement uses TRBV7-2 and TRBJ1-4, with D uncertain. Trimming removed 6 bases from V and 8 bases from J, with 13 bases in between. The germline gives CDR1 SGHTA, CDR2 FQGNSA. This CDR3 contains 13 residues. Here the CDR3 reads CASSQDHGEKLFF. The CDR3 DNA follows: TGTGCCAGCAGTCAAGATCACGGGGAAAAACTGTTTTTT.

V gene TRBV27 combines with J gene TRBJ1-2; TRBD1 aligns across 7 bases. The germline gives CDR1 MNHEY, CDR2 SMNVEV (reference sequence). The CDR3 is 14 amino acids. V trimming: 6 bases; J trimming: 2 bases; junction bases outside the gene matches: 6. The CDR3 spells CASSRQGGNYGYTF. The CDR3 DNA reads as TGTGCCAGCAGCCGACAGGGAGGCAACTATGGCTACACCTTC.

The V call is TRBV3-1 (or the pseudogene TRBV3-2), the J call TRBJ2-1, with D perhaps matching TRBD2 (6 bases). CDR1 LGHDT and CDR2 YNNKEL come from the germline V gene (reference sequence). Trimming removed 1 base from V and 8 bases from J, with 15 bases in between. There are 15 residues in the CDR3. Here the CDR3 DNA reads TGTGCCAGCAGCCAAGGGGTACTAGCTTCGGATGAGCAGTTCTTC. Amino acids: CASSQGVLASDEQFF.

The CDR3 DNA sequence: TGTGCCTGGAGTGTACAGGAGGGGAATGGCTACACCTTC. Amino acid sequence: CAWSVQEGNGYTF. This sequence joins TRBV30 and TRBJ1-2; D perhaps matches TRBD1 (5 bases). Deletions cut 0 bases from V and 6 bases from J, with 11 bases between. The CDR3 covers 13 residues. Looked up from germline, CDR1 is GTSNPN and CDR2 is SVGIG (reference sequence).

This chain links TRBV7-7 with TRBJ1-4; 11 positions agree with TRBD1. This CDR3 contains 15 residues. CDR1 SSHAT and CDR2 FNYEAQ come from the germline V gene (reference sequence). J lost 4 bases, V lost 5 bases, and 3 bases had no gene match. CDR3 nucleotides: TGTGCCAGCAGCCCCGGGACAGGGGGTAATGAAAAACTGTTTTTT. It translates to CASSPGTGGNEKLFF.

The chain uses TRBV6-6 and TRBJ1-5; no firm D call. CDR3 length: 18 amino acids. Germline V gene lookup returns CDR1 MNHNY and CDR2 SVGAGI (reference sequence). Deletions cut 5 bases from V and 2 bases from J, with 22 bases between. The CDR3 region has the DNA TGTGCCAGCAGTCGGGTTCCCTACCTTCCCTTTGGCAATCAGCCCCAGCATTTT. Its protein is CASSRVPYLPFGNQPQHF.

The rearrangement uses TRBV30 and TRBJ1-4; 11 nucleotides match TRBD1. The CDR3 consists of 15 residues. J lost 6 bases, V lost 2 bases, and 5 bases had no gene match. Germline CDR1 GTSNPN, CDR2 SVGIG (reference sequence). The CDR3 DNA reads as TGTGCCTGGAGTCTTGGGACAGGGGGTCATGAAAAACTGTTTTTT. Protein: CAWSLGTGGHEKLFF.

The V call is TRBV2, the J call TRBJ2-7; TRBD1 matches at 7 bases. V shed 1 base and J 2 bases; nucleotides not matched to a gene: 5. Germline V CDR1 and CDR2: SNHLY, FYNNEI. CDR3 length: 15 amino acids. The CDR3 nucleotides read TGTGCCAGCAGTGAAGGAACAGGGGAAGCCTACGAGCAGTACTTC. Amino acid sequence: CASSEGTGEAYEQYF.

The rearrangement links TRBV19 to TRBJ2-5; 7 nucleotides agree with TRBD1. The V and J ends lost 1 base and 1 base, in that order; junction bases with no gene match: 6. Germline CDR1 is LNHDA and CDR2 is SQIVND (reference sequence). This CDR3 is built from 16 residues. CDR3 sequence (DNA): TGTGCCAGTAGTATAGGGATTCGGACAGGCCAAGAGACCCAGTACTTC. Its protein is CASSIGIRTGQETQYF.

The rearrangement uses TRBV30 and TRBJ1-1; no clear D. Germline-derived CDR1 and CDR2 are GTSNPN and SVGIG (reference sequence). The length of the CDR3 is 14 residues. The ends were cut back, 2 bases at V and 3 bases at J, with 13 bases in the middle. For the CDR3, the DNA is TGTGCCTGGAGTCCGGGGAGGGCGTACACTGAAGCTTTCTTT. It is translated as CAWSPGRAYTEAFF.

The chain carries TRBV29-1 and TRBJ1-1; 7 nucleotides align to TRBD1. The junction had 6 bases not matched to a gene; V was cut back by 4 bases and J by 4 bases. The CDR3 extends over 13 amino acids. Germline CDR1 SQVTM, CDR2 ANQGSEA. CDR3 bases: TGCAGCGTTGGACAGGGAAGTGGCACTGAAGCTTTCTTT. Encoded protein: CSVGQGSGTEAFF.

The chain carries TRBV30 and TRBJ1-2; weak D call: TRBD1 (5 bases). CDR3 size: 15 residues. The ends were cut back, 4 bases at V and 5 bases at J, with 20 bases in the middle. Germline CDR1 and CDR2: GTSNPN and SVGIG (reference sequence). The CDR3 nucleotides are TGTGCCTGGACTAGCTGGGGGGACGGAGGATATGGCTACACCTTC. It yields the protein CAWTSWGDGGYGYTF.

This clone was recorded a few times. V gene TRBV5-1 combines with J gene TRBJ1-6; D gene ambiguous. The CDR3 sequence is 12 residues long. Germline CDR1 SGHRS, CDR2 YFSETQ. Trimming removed 2 bases from V and 7 bases from J, with 4 bases in between. CDR3 coding DNA: TGCGCCAGCAGCTTCGAGAATTCACCCCTCCACTTT. Translated: CASSFENSPLHF.

The genes are TRBV5-1 and TRBJ1-2; D is uncertain. The CDR3 has 14 residues. V lost 1 base and J 4 bases, leaving 11 bases between the germline ends. CDR1 SGHRS and CDR2 YFSETQ come from the germline V gene. CDR3 nucleotide sequence: TGCGCCAGCAGCTTGACCGACACCACCTATGGCTACACCTTC. Amino acid sequence: CASSLTDTTYGYTF.

This sequence joins TRBV3-1 (or the pseudogene TRBV3-2) and TRBJ2-5; D perhaps matches TRBD2 (7 bases). Trimming took off 0 bases at V and 1 base at J, with 12 bases between the two ends. The CDR3 runs to 16 residues. Germline CDR1 is LGHDT and CDR2 is YNNKEL (reference sequence). The chain's CDR3 is CASSQEAGASQETQYF. In DNA form, the CDR3 reads TGTGCCAGCAGCCAAGAGGCGGGGGCCAGCCAAGAGACCCAGTACTTC.

The chain couples TRBV6-5 to TRBJ1-3; 10 bases fit TRBD1. This CDR3 is 15 amino acids long. The germline V gene has CDR1 MNHEY and CDR2 SVGAGI. V lost 5 bases, J lost 4 bases, and 5 bases stayed unmatched. The CDR3 reads CASSRQGADGNTIYF. In nucleotides, the CDR3 is TGTGCCAGCAGTAGACAGGGGGCGGACGGAAACACCATATATTTT.

As DNA, the CDR3 is TGCAGCGTTCAGCGACTGACAGGGGGCACAGATACGCAGTATTTT. Translated: CSVQRLTGGTDTQYF. This chain uses TRBV29-1 with TRBJ2-3; 8 nucleotides match TRBD1. J lost 1 base, V lost 5 bases, and 8 bases had no gene match. CDR3 size: 15 residues. Germline V gives CDR1 SQVTM, CDR2 ANQGSEA.

V gene TRBV5-1 combines with J gene TRBJ2-7; maybe TRBD1 (6 bases). Germline V CDR1 and CDR2: SGHRS, YFSETQ. With 4 bases removed from V and 2 bases from J, the gap between germline ends came to 10 bases. This CDR3 is built from 13 residues. CDR3 loop: CASSKGDTYEQYF. Written as DNA, the CDR3 is TGCGCCAGCAGCAAAGGGGACACCTACGAGCAGTACTTC.